This T cell receptor beta chain was recovered during a study of beta chain features in type 1 diabetes. Comment on this clone: The target antigen is unknown.

The investigators reverse transcribed all of the isolated RNA, so they sequenced expressed TCRB transcripts. Assay: immunoSEQ multiplex PCR; the TCRdb copy retains only in-frame clones and omits some. The sample has hundreds of thousands of clones, 11% to 15% seen once; the top ten hold nearly 0.04%. Notes on the study in general: It was among patients, rather than healthy donors, that naive, central memory and Treg TCRB repertoires appeared more similar. Across all four CD4+ subsets, people with type 1 diabetes showed modestly shorter TCRB CDR3s.

V was trimmed by 3 bases and J by 3 bases, leaving 15 bases between them. CDR3 length: 15 residues. Germline V lookup: CDR1 KGHSH, CDR2 LQKENI. The sequence was obtained from a man aged 18 to 30 with type 1 diabetes. Specimen: naive CD4+ T cells from blood. The genes are TRBV18 and TRBJ2-7, with a tentative D call TRBD1 (6 bases). The CDR3 sequence is CASSPGAGANYEQYF. CDR3 in DNA: TGTGCCAGCTCACCCGGGGCAGGGGCCAACTACGAGCAGTACTTC.